This T cell receptor beta chain was obtained from a study of CD8+ T cells in alopecia areata. General study results and limits: Scalp clonality and expanded CD8+ clones among the top 100 were significantly decreased by tofacitinib.

Per the germline V gene, CDR1 is GTSNPN and CDR2 is SVGIG (reference sequence). The CDR3 sequence is 16 residues long. The ends were cut back, 3 bases at V and 5 bases at J, with 22 bases in the middle. The treatment was: oral pan-JAK inhibitor, 5-10 mg twice daily. Using a FACSAria, the CD4+ and CD8+ T cells were sorted from the PBMCs. Concerning this clone: Its antigen is not identified.

Sequencing used cDNA as its template, made by extracting RNA and reverse transcribing it. Sequenced by immunoSEQ multiplex PCR; TCRdb stores in-frame clones only, minus some. The profile shows some 170,000 clones, 50% to 75% of them singletons. The sequence derives from a human donor with alopecia areata. The chain is built from TRBV30 and TRBJ2-5; either TRBD1 or TRBD2 may fit D (5 bases each). The material was CD4+ T cells sorted from blood, obtained between weeks 55 and 65, from a patient treated with tofacitinib. CDR3 sequence (DNA): TGTGCCTGGAGACCCCCTCCCCTCGGGTGGGGGGAGACCCAGTACTTC. Its protein is CAWRPPPLGWGETQYF.